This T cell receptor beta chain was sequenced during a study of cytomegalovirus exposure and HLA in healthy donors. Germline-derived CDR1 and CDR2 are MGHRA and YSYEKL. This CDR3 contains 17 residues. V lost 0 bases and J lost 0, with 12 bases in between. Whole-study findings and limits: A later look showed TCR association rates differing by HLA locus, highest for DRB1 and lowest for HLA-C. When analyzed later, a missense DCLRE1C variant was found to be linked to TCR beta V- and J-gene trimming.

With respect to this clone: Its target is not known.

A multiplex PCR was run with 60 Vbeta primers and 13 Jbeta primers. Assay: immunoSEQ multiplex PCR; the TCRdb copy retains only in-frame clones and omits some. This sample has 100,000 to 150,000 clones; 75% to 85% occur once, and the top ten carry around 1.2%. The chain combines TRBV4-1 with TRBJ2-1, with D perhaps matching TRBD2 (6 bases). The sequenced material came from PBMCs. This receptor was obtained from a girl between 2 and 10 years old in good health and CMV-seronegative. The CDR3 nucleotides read TGCGCCAGCAGCCAAGATCGTTCCGGGGGCTCCTACAATGAGCAGTTCTTC. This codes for CASSQDRSGGSYNEQFF.